The next 19 T cell receptor beta chains were all read from a single sample in a study of T cell repertoires in cytomegalovirus infection (dated by TCRdb to the late 2010s). The treatment or condition label corresponds to: in vitro stimulation with specific CMV peptide epitopes to enrich CMV-specific T cells. Sequencing relied on an Illumina HiSeq 1500. TCRdb cleaned the public reads at Q25 with fastp, built clones with MiXCR and kept in-frame beta chains. Every entry covers one CDR3 protein and lists the most common genes and DNA from its rows. The table for this sample lists 830,000 or so distinct CDR3 sequences; about 30% of them were counted only once. Together, the top ten hold around 12% of the sample. Antigens for these TCRs are unknown. Sequencing was performed on cultured CD8+ T cells from PBMCs, taken from culture after CMV antigen stimulation. Source of these receptors: a human donor in good health (CMV status not recorded). Some clones in this sample may be carry-over from other donors' samples.

This clonotype has a count of ten or more. CDR3 coding DNA: TGTGCCATCAGTGAGGGAGTAGCGGGGGTGAAGACCCAGTACTTC. It yields the protein CAISEGVAGVKTQYF. This chain uses TRBV10-3 with TRBJ2-5; 9 nucleotides line up with TRBD2. The CDR3 has 15 residues. Trimming cost V 2 bases and J 6 bases; bases outside gene matches: 7. Germline CDR1 is ENHRY and CDR2 is SYGVKD.

This clonotype was observed a few times. V usage is TRBV28 and J usage is TRBJ1-4; unclear D gene. Germline loops: CDR1 MDHEN, CDR2 SYDVKM. V dropped 7 bases and J dropped 0 bases, with 9 bases sitting between them. The CDR3 has 14 residues. CDR3 amino acids: CASTRWATNEKLFF. The DNA of the CDR3 is TGTGCCAGCACCCGCTGGGCAACTAATGAAAAACTGTTTTTT.

This clonotype was found a few times. This chain links TRBV28 with TRBJ1-2; possible D gene TRBD1, 6 bases. Between the trimmed V and J ends, which lost 3 bases and 6 bases, there was a span of 11 bases. This CDR3 spans 13 amino acids. Per the germline V gene, CDR1 is MDHEN and CDR2 is SYDVKM. The CDR3 DNA reads as TGTGCCAGCAGTTTTCTGGCAGGGGATGGCTACACCTTC. It codes for CASSFLAGDGYTF.

This clonotype was recorded only once. The V and J genes are TRBV4-3 and TRBJ1-2; D may be TRBD1 (6 bases). Germline assignment: CDR1 LGHNA and CDR2 YSLEER. The CDR3 is 14 residues long. V lost 2 bases and J 6 bases, leaving 13 bases between the germline ends. The CDR3 nucleotides are TGCGCCAGCAGCCAACTAACCCGGACAGATGGCTACACCTTC. This gives the protein CASSQLTRTDGYTF.

V is TRBV9 and J is TRBJ1-1; D possibly corresponds to TRBD1 (5 bases). Trimming took off 2 bases at V and 5 bases at J, with 7 bases between the two ends. This CDR3 has 12 amino acids. Per germline, CDR1 SGDLS and CDR2 YYNGEE. CDR3 protein: CASSVKGTEAFF. For the CDR3, the DNA is TGTGCCAGCAGCGTTAAGGGGACTGAAGCTTTCTTT.

This chain connects TRBV9 to TRBJ2-3; 8 nucleotides agree with TRBD1. Losses at the gene ends were 4 bases for V and 2 bases for J; bases not matched to a gene: 6. Germline loops: CDR1 SGDLS, CDR2 YYNGEE. This CDR3 is built from 15 residues. Here the CDR3 reads CASSYQGAYTDTQYF. The CDR3 DNA sequence: TGTGCCAGCAGCTACCAGGGGGCGTACACAGATACGCAGTATTTT.

The rearrangement joins TRBV10-3 to TRBJ2-1; D unclear. The CDR3 totals 15 residues. Trimming removed 8 bases from V and 0 bases from J, with 14 bases in between. Germline CDR1 and CDR2: ENHRY and SYGVKD. The CDR3 region is CAISPESSSYNEQFF. The CDR3 bases are TGTGCCATCTCCCCTGAAAGCAGCTCCTACAATGAGCAGTTCTTC.

The chain has TRBV5-5 and TRBJ1-3; 7 bases match TRBD1. In germline, CDR1 is SGHKS, CDR2 YYEKEE (reference sequence). V lost 3 bases, J lost 2 bases, and 5 bases stayed unmatched. The CDR3 is made up of 15 amino acids. CDR3 sequence: CASSSGGSAGNTIYF. The CDR3 DNA reads as TGTGCCAGCAGCTCAGGGGGTTCGGCTGGAAACACCATATATTTT.

This clonotype came up a few times. The chain couples TRBV4-1 to TRBJ2-3; 7 nucleotides align to TRBD2. This CDR3 spans 16 amino acids. The junction had 12 bases not matched to a gene; V was cut back by 3 bases and J by 6 bases. Germline CDR1 and CDR2: MGHRA and YSYEKL. The CDR3: CASSHPSGGNDDTQYF. The CDR3, as DNA: TGCGCCAGCAGCCACCCCTCGGGAGGTAACGACGATACGCAGTATTTT.

Worth noting for this clonotype: One base away lies a much larger clone, so this may be a sequencing read error. CDR3 sequence: CASRYWAGGNNEQFF. The CDR3, as DNA: TGTGCCAGCAGATACTGGGCGGGGGGTAACAATGAGCAGTTCTTC. The chain employs TRBV6-5 and TRBJ2-1; 8 bases are a match to TRBD2. The V gene's germline CDR1 is MNHEY and CDR2 SVGAGI. The CDR3 is 15 amino acids.

This rearrangement joins TRBV6-5 to TRBJ1-1, with D unclear. This CDR3 spans 11 amino acids. CDR1 and CDR2 (germline): MNHEY, SVGAGI. Deletions cut 7 bases from V and 5 bases from J, with 8 bases between. The CDR3, as DNA: TGTGCCAGCATAGTCCGGACTGAAGCTTTCTTT. This sequence encodes CASIVRTEAFF.

The sample holds a few counts of this clonotype. The V and J genes are TRBV6-5 and TRBJ1-1; no definite D call. Trimming took 4 bases from V and 11 from J, leaving 17 bases between them. Germline V gives CDR1 MNHEY, CDR2 SVGAGI. This CDR3 comprises 13 residues. This CDR3 reads CASSSIGPEEAFF. DNA for the CDR3: TGTGCCAGCAGTTCCATTGGCCCGGAGGAGGCTTTCTTT.

The genes are TRBV5-1 and TRBJ1-1; D may be TRBD1 (5 bases). Trimming took 4 bases from V and 10 from J, leaving 11 bases between them. The germline V gene encodes CDR1 SGHRS and CDR2 YFSETQ. The CDR3 totals 11 residues. The CDR3 reads CASSLGRGAFF. The CDR3 DNA reads as TGCGCCAGCAGCCTGGGAAGGGGAGCTTTCTTT. Based on the CDR3 plus reference TRBV5-1 and TRBJ1-1, the full variable domain is KAGVTQTPRYLIKTRGQQVTLSCSPISGHRSVSWYQQTPGQGLQFLFEYFSETQRNKGNFPGRFSGRQFSNSRSEMNVSTLELGDSALYLCASSLGRGAFFGQGTRLTVV.

The chain joins TRBV4-2 to TRBJ1-1; D call uncertain. Germline V gives CDR1 LGHNA, CDR2 YNFKEQ. The CDR3 runs 17 residues. V was clipped by 4 bases and J by 4 bases, with 22 bases between them. CDR3 DNA: TGTGCCAGCAGCCCGACCGCGTCGATATCGCGTAGCACTGAAGCTTTCTTT. This gives the protein CASSPTASISRSTEAFF.

The J gene is TRBJ2-1, the V gene TRBV6-1, with 9 bases matching TRBD1. The J segment lost 3 bases and the V segment lost 5 bases, leaving 8 bases of the junction unmatched. Germline V gene data show CDR1 as MNHNS and CDR2 as SASEGT. The CDR3 is 16 residues long. CDR3 in DNA: TGTGCCAGCAGTACGGGACAGGGCCCCTTCTACAATGAGCAGTTCTTC. This translates into CASSTGQGPFYNEQFF.

The chain employs TRBV4-2 and TRBJ2-7; weak D call: TRBD2 (5 bases). The CDR3 consists of 15 residues. Trimming shortened V by 0 bases and J by 6 bases, and 15 bases separated the two germline ends. The V gene's germline CDR1 is LGHNA and CDR2 YNFKEQ. CDR3 bases: TGTGCCAGCAGCCAAGAAACGGGAAGCCCCTTCGAGCAGTACTTC. Protein: CASSQETGSPFEQYF.

Details on this clonotype: With a much larger clone just one base away, this may be a read error. V gene TRBV7-6 combines with J gene TRBJ2-1; no clear D gene. The CDR3 sequence is 14 residues long. Germline CDR1 reads SGHVS; CDR2 reads FNYEAQ. In DNA form, the CDR3 reads TGTGTCAGCAGCTTAACGAGCTCCTACAATGAGCAGTTCTTC. Translation gives CVSSLTSSYNEQFF.

The J gene is TRBJ2-1, the V gene TRBV19; D is possibly TRBD1 (6 bases). The CDR3 length is 14 residues. Trimming took off 7 bases at V and 8 bases at J, with 18 bases between the two ends. CDR1 is LNHDA, CDR2 SQIVND, per germline (reference sequence). The CDR3 protein is CASNSDRIGDEQFF. In DNA form, the CDR3 reads TGTGCCAGTAATTCCGACAGGATCGGCGATGAGCAGTTCTTC. Full variable domain (remainder filled in from reference TRBV19 and TRBJ2-1): DGGITQSPKYLFRKEGQNVTLSCEQNLNHDAMYWYRQDPGQGLRLIYYSQIVNDFQKGDIAEGYSVSREKKESFPLTVTSAQKNPTAFYLCASNSDRIGDEQFFGPGTRLTVL.

This clonotype was counted only a few times. The chain is built from TRBV7-9 and TRBJ1-5, with 7 bases lining up with TRBD1. CDR1 and CDR2 (germline): SEHNR, FQNEAQ (reference sequence). The CDR3 sequence is 15 residues long. V was pared by 1 base and J by 7 bases, with 7 bases of the junction left unmatched. CDR3 DNA sequence: TGTGCCAGCAGCTTAGAGGGGGGAGGGGGCCAGCCCCAGCATTTT. As protein: CASSLEGGGGQPQHF.